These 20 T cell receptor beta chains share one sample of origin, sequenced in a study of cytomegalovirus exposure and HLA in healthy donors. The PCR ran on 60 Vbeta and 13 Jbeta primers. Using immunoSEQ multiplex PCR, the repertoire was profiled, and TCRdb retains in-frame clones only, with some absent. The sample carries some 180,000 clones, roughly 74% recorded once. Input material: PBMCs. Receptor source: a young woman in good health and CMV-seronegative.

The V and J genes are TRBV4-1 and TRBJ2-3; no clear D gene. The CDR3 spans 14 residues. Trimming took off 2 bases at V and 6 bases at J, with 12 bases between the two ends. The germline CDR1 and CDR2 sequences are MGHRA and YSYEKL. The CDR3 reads CASSQYGPPDTQYF. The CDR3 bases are TGCGCCAGCAGCCAATATGGGCCCCCCGATACGCAGTATTTT.

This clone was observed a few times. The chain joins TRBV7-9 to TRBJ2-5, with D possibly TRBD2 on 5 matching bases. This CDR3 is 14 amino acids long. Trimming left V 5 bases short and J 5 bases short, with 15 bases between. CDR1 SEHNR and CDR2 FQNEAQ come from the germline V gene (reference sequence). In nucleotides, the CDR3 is TGTGCCAGCAGCCCCCCTCGGAGGCGGGAGACCCAGTACTTC. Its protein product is CASSPPRRRETQYF.

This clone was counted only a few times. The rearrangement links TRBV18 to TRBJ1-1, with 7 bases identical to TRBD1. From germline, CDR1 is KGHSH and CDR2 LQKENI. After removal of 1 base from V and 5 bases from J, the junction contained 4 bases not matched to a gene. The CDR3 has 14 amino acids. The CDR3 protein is CASSPRQGGTEAFF. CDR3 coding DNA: TGTGCCAGCTCACCACGACAGGGTGGGACTGAAGCTTTCTTT.

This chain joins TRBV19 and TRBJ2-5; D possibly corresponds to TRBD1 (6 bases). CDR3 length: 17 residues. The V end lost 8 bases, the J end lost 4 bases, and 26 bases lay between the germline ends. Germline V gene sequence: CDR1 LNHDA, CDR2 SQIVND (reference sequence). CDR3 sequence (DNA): TGTGCCAGTCGGAGGCGTGGTACAGGGTCGTTTGGAGAGACCCAGTACTTC. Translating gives CASRRRGTGSFGETQYF. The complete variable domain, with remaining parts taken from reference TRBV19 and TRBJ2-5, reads DGGITQSPKYLFRKEGQNVTLSCEQNLNHDAMYWYRQDPGQGLRLIYYSQIVNDFQKGDIAEGYSVSREKKESFPLTVTSAQKNPTAFYLCASRRRGTGSFGETQYFGPGTRLLVL.

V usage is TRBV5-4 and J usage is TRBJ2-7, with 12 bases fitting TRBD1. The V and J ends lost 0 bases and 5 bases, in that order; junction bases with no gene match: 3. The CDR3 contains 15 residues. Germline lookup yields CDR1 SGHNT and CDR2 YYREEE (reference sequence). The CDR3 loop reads CASSLAGQGANEQYF. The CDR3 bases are TGTGCCAGCAGCTTGGCGGGACAGGGGGCCAACGAGCAGTACTTC.

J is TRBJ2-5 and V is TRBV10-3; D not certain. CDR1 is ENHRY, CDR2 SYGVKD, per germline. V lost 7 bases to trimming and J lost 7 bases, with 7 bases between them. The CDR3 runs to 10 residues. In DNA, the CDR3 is TGTGCCATCACCGGTGGGACCCAGTACTTC. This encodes CAITGGTQYF.

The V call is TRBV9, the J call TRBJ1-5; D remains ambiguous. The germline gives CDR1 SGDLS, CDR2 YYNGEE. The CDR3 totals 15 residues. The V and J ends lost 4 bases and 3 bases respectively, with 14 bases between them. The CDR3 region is CASSLSGDSNQPQHF. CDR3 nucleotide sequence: TGTGCCAGCAGCCTATCAGGCGATTCCAATCAGCCCCAGCATTTT.

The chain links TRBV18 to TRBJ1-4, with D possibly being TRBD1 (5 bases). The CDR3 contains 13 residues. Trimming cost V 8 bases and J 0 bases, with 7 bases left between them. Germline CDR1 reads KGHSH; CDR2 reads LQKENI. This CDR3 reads CASRGTTNEKLFF. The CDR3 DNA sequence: TGTGCCAGCCGGGGGACAACTAATGAAAAACTGTTTTTT.

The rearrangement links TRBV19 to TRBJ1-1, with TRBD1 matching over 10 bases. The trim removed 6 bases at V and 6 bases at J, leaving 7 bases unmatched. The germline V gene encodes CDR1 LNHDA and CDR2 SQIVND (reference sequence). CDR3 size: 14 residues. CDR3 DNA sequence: TGTGCCAGTAGGATGGACAGGGGGGGTCCTGAAGCTTTCTTT. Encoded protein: CASRMDRGGPEAFF.

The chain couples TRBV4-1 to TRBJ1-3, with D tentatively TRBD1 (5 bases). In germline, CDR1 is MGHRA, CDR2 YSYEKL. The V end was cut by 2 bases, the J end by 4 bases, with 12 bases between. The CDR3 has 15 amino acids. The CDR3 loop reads CASSQPRTLGNTIYF. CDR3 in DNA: TGCGCCAGCAGCCAACCTAGGACACTAGGAAACACCATATATTTT.

The CDR3 here is CASSLADGGGGYTF. CDR3 DNA sequence: TGCGCCAGCAGCTTGGCCGACGGCGGAGGTGGCTACACCTTC. The V and J genes are TRBV5-1 and TRBJ1-2, with D hard to call. V lost 0 bases and J lost 7, with 13 bases in between. The CDR3 consists of 14 residues. From germline, CDR1 is SGHRS and CDR2 YFSETQ.

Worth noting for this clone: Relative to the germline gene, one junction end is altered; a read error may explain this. CDR3 DNA: TGTTCCAGCAGCCCCTATGCGGACAGCACCTACGAGCAGTACTTC. This translates into CSSSPYADSTYEQYF. This chain uses TRBV7-9 with TRBJ2-7; TRBD1 is a possible D gene (6 bases). This CDR3 comprises 15 residues. Germline-derived CDR1 and CDR2 are SEHNR and FQNEAQ (reference sequence).

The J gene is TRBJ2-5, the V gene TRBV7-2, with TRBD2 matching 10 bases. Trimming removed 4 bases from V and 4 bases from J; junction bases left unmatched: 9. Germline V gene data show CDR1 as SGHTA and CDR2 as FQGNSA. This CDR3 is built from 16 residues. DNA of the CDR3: TGTGCCAGCAGCTCTAGCGGGAGCAAGTCAAGAGAGACCCAGTACTTC. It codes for CASSSSGSKSRETQYF.

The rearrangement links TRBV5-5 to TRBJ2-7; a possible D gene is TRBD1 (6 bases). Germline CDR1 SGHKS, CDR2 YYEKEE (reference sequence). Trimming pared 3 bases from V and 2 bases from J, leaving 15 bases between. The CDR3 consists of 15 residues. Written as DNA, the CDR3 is TGTGCCAGCAGCTCGCGACAGGCTATTCCCTACGAGCAGTACTTC. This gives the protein CASSSRQAIPYEQYF.

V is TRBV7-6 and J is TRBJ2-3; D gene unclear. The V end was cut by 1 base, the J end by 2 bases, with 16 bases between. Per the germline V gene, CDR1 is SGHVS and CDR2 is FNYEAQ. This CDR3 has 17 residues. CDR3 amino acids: CASSLDIPRSYTDTQYF. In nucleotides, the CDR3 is TGTGCCAGCAGCTTAGATATCCCGCGGTCCTACACAGATACGCAGTATTTT.

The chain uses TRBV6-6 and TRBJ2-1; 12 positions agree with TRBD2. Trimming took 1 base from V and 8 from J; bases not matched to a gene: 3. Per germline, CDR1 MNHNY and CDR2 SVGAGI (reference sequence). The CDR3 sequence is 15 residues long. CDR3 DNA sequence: TGTGCCAGCAGTTACTGGACTAGCGGGACGGATGAGCAGTTCTTC. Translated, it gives CASSYWTSGTDEQFF.

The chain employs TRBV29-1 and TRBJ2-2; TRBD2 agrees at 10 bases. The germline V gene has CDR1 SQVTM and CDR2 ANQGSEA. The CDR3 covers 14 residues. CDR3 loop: CNVLAGVGTGELFF. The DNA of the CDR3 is TGCAACGTCCTAGCGGGAGTTGGCACCGGGGAGCTGTTTTTT.

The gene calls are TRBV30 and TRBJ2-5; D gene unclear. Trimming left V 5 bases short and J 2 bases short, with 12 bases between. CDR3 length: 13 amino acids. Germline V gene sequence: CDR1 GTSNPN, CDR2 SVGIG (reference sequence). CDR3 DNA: TGTGCCTGGGCCAGGCGCTCGCAAGAGACCCAGTACTTC. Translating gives CAWARRSQETQYF.

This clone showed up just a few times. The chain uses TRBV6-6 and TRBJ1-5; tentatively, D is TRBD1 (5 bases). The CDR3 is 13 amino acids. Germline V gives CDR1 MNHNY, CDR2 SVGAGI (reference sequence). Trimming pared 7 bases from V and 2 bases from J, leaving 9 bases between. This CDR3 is CASKTVGNQPQHF. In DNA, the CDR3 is TGTGCCAGCAAGACAGTGGGCAATCAGCCCCAGCATTTT.

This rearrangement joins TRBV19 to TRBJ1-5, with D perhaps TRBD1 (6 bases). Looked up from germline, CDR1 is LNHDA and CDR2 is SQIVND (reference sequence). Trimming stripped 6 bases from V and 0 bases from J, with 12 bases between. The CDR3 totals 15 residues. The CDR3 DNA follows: TGTGCCAGTAGAGCAGGGGCCGTTAGCAATCAGCCCCAGCATTTT. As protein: CASRAGAVSNQPQHF.